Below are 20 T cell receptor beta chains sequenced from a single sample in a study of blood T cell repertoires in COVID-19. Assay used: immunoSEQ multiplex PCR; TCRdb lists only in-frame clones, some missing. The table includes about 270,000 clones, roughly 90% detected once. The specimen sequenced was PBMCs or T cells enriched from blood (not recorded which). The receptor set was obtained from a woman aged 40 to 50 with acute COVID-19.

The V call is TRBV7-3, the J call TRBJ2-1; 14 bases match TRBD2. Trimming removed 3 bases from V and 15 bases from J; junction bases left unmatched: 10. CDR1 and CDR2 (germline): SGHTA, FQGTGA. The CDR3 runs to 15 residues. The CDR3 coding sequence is TGTGCCAGCAGCTTGCTTGGGACTAGCGGGAGTAGATGGTTCTTC. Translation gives CASSLLGTSGSRWFF. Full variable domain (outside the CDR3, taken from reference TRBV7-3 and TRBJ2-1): GAGVSQTPSNKVTEKGKYVELRCDPISGHTALYWYRQSLGQGPEFLIYFQGTGAADDSGLPNDRFFAVRPEGSVSTLKIQRTERGDSAVYLCASSLLGTSGSRWFFGPGTRLTVL.

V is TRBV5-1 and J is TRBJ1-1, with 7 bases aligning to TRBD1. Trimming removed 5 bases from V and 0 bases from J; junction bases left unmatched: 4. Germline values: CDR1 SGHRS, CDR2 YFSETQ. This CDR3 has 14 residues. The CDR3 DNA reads TGCGCCAGCAGAGGACAGGACATGAACACTGAAGCTTTCTTT. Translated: CASRGQDMNTEAFF.

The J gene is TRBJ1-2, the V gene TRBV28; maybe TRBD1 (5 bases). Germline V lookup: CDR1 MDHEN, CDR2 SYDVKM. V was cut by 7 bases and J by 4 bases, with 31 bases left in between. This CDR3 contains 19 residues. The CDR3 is CASKVTGGGRRGTSYGYTF. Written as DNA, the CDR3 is TGTGCCAGCAAGGTCACCGGGGGAGGCCGCCGGGGGACCTCCTATGGCTACACCTTC.

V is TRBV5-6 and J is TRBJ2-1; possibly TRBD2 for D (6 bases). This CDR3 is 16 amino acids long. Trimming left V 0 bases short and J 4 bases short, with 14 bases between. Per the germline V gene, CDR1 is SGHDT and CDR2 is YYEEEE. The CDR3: CASSLGSGTGYNEQFF. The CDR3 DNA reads TGTGCCAGCAGCTTGGGCTCCGGGACTGGTTACAATGAGCAGTTCTTC.

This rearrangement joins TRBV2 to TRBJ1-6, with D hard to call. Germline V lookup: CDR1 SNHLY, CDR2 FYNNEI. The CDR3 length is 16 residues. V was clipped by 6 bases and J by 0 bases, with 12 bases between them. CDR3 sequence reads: CASRTEASSYNSPLHF. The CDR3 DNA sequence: TGTGCCAGCAGAACGGAGGCGAGCTCCTATAATTCACCCCTCCACTTT.

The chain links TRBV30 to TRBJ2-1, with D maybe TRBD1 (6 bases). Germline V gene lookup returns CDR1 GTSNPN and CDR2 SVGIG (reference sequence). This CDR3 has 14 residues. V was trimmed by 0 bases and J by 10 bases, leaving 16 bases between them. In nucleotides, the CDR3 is TGTGCCTGGAGTGTAAGCGGATTGAGGGGGGAGCAGTTCTTC. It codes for CAWSVSGLRGEQFF.

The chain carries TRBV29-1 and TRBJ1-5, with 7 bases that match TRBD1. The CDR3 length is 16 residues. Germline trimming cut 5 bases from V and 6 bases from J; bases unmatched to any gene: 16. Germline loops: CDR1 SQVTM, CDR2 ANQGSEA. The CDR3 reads CSVTTQGTGAGQPQHF. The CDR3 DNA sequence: TGCAGCGTTACCACCCAAGGCACAGGGGCGGGTCAGCCCCAGCATTTT.

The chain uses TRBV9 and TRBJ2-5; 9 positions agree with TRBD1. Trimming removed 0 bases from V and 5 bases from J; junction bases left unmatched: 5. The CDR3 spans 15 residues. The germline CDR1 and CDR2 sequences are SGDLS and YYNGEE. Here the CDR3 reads CASSVAGQGGETQYF. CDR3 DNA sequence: TGTGCCAGCAGCGTAGCGGGACAGGGCGGGGAGACCCAGTACTTC.

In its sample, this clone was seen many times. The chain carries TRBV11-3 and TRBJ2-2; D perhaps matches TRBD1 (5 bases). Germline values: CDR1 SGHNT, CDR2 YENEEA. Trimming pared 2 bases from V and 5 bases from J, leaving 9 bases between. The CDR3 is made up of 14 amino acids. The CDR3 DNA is TGTGCCAGCAGCTTAAGGGGTCGGACCGGGGAGCTGTTTTTT. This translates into CASSLRGRTGELFF.

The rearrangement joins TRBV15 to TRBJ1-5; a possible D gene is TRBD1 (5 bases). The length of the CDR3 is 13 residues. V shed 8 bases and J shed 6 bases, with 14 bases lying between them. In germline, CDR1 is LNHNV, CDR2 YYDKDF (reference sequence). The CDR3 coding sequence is TGTGCCACCGCAAAGGGGTCCAGTCAGCCCCAGCATTTT. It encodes CATAKGSSQPQHF.

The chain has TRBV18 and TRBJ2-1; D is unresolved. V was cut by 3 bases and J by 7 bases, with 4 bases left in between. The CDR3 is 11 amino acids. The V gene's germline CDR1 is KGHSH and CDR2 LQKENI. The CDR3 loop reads CASSPVNEQFF. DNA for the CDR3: TGTGCCAGCTCACCCGTAAATGAGCAGTTCTTC.

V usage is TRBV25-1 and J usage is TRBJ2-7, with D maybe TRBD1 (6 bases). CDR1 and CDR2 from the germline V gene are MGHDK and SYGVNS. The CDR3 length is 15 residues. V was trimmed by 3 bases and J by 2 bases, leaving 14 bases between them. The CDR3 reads CASSDSGAPPYEQYF. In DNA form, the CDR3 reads TGTGCCAGCAGTGATTCAGGGGCCCCCCCCTACGAGCAGTACTTC.

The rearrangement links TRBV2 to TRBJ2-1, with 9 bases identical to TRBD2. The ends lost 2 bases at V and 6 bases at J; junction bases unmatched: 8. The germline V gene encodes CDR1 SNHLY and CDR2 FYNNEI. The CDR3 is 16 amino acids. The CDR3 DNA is TGTGCCAGCAGTGAATTGGCGGGGGGGCAAGTCAATGAGCAGTTCTTC. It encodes CASSELAGGQVNEQFF. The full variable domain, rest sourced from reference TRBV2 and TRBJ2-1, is EPEVTQTPSHQVTQMGQEVILRCVPISNHLYFYWYRQILGQKVEFLVSFYNNEISEKSEIFDDQFSVERPDGSNFTLKIRSTKLEDSAMYFCASSELAGGQVNEQFFGPGTRLTVL.

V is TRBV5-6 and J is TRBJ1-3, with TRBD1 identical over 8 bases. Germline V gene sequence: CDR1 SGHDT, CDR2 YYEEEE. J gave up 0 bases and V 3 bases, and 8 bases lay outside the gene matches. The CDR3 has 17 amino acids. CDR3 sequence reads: CASSWDRLKVSGNTIYF. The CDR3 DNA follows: TGTGCCAGCAGCTGGGACAGGCTGAAAGTCTCTGGAAACACCATATATTTT.

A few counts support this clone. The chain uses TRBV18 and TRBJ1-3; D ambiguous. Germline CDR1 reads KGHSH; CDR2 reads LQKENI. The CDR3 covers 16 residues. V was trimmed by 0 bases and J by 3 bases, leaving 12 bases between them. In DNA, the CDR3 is TGTGCCAGCTCACCACCTCCCAGGTCGGATGGAAACACCATATATTTT. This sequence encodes CASSPPPRSDGNTIYF.

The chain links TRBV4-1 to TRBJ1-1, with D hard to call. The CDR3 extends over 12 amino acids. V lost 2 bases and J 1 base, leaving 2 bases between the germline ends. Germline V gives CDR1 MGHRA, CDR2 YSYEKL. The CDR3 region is CASSQQNTEAFF. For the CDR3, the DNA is TGCGCCAGCAGCCAACAGAACACTGAAGCTTTCTTT.

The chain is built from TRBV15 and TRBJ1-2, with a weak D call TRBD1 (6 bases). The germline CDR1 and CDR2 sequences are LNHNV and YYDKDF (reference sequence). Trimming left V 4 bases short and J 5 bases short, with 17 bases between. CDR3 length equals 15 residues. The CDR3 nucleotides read TGTGCCACCAGCAAAGGGGGAGGGACGGAATATGGCTACACCTTC. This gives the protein CATSKGGGTEYGYTF. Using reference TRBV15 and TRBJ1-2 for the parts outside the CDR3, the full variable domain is DAMVIQNPRYQVTQFGKPVTLSCSQTLNHNVMYWYQQKSSQAPKLLFHYYDKDFNNEADTPDNFQSRRPNTSFCFLDIRSPGLGDTAMYLCATSKGGGTEYGYTFGSGTRLTVV.

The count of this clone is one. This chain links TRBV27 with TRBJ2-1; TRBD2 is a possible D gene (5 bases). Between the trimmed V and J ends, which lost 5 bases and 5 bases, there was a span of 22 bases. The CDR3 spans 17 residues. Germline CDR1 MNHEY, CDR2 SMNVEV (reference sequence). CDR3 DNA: TGTGCCAGCAGTACGCCCCCTGGACTTGAGCCCCACAATGAGCAGTTCTTC. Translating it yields CASSTPPGLEPHNEQFF.

CDR3: CASSDVAGGTDTQYF. Written as DNA, the CDR3 is TGTGCCAGCAGTGACGTGGCCGGGGGCACAGATACGCAGTATTTT. V gene TRBV6-4 combines with J gene TRBJ2-3; tentatively, D is TRBD2 (5 bases). This CDR3 has 15 residues. The V and J ends lost 2 bases and 1 base respectively, with 10 bases between them. Germline V gives CDR1 MRHNA, CDR2 SNTAGT.

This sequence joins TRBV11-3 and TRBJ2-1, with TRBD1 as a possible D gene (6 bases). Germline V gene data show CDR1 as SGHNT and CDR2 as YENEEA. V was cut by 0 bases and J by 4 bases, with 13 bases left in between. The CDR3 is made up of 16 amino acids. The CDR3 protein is CASSLESTGSYNEQFF. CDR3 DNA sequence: TGTGCCAGCAGCTTAGAGAGTACAGGGTCGTACAATGAGCAGTTCTTC.